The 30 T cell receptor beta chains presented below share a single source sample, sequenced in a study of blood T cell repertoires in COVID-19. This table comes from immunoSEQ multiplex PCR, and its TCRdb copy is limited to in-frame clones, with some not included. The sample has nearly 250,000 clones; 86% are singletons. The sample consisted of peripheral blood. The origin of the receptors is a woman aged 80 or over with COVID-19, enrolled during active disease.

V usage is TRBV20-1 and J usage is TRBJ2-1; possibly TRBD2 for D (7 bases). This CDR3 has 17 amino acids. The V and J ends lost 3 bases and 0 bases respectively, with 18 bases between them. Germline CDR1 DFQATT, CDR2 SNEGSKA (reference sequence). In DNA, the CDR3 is TGCAGTGCTAGTTCATGGGGGGGGGCCAGCTCCTACAATGAGCAGTTCTTC. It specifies CSASSWGGASSYNEQFF.

CDR3 loop: CASRMNGDTEAFF. The CDR3 DNA is TGCGCCAGCAGAATGAACGGGGACACTGAAGCTTTCTTT. V is TRBV5-1 and J is TRBJ1-1; D not resolved. Trimming removed 5 bases at V and 3 bases at J, with 11 bases between. This CDR3 spans 13 amino acids. Germline values: CDR1 SGHRS, CDR2 YFSETQ.

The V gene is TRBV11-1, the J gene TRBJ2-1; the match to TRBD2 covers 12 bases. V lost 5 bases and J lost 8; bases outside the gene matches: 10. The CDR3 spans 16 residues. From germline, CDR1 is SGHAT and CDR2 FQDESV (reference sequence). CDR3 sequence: CASSQASSGGVYEQFF. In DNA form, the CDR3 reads TGTGCCAGCAGCCAGGCGTCTAGCGGGGGGGTATATGAGCAGTTCTTC.

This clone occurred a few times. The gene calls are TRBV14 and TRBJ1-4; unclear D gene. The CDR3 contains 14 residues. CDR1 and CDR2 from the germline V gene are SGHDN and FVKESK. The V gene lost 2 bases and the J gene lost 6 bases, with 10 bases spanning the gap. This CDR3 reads CASSQRRVDEKLFF. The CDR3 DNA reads TGTGCCAGCAGCCAACGGAGGGTAGATGAAAAACTGTTTTTT.

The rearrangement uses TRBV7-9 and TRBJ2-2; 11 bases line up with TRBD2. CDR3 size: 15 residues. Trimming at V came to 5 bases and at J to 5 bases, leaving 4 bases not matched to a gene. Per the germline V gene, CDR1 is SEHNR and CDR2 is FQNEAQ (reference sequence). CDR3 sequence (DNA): TGTGCCAGCAGCACAGCTAGCGGGGGGACCGGGGAGCTGTTTTTT. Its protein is CASSTASGGTGELFF.

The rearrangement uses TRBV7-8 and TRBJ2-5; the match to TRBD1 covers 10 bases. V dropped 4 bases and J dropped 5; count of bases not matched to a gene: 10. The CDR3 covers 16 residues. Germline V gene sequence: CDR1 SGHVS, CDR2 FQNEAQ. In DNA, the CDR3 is TGTGCCAGCAGCTCGGGGGGAGACAGGGGGCGCGAGACCCAGTACTTC. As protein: CASSSGGDRGRETQYF.

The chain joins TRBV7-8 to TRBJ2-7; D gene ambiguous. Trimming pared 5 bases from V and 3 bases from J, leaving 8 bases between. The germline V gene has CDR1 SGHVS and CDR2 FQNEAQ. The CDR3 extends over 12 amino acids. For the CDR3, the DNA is TGTGCCAGCAGCCAGACACACTACGAGCAGTACGTC. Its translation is CASSQTHYEQYV.

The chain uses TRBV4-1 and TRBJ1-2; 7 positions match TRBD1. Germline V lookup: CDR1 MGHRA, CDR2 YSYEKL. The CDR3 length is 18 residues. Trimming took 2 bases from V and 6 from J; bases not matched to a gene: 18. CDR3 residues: CASSQSLILTGRKDGYTF. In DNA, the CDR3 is TGCGCCAGCAGCCAATCCCTTATCCTGACAGGGCGTAAGGATGGCTACACCTTC.

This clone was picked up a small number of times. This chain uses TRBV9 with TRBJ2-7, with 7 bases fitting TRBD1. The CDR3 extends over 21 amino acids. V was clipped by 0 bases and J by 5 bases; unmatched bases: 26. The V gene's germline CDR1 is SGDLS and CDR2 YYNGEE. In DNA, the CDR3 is TGTGCCAGCAGCGTAGGGTTTCCGGGACAGTCGTACCGCTCCGGAAGGGACGAGCAGTACTTC. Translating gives CASSVGFPGQSYRSGRDEQYF.

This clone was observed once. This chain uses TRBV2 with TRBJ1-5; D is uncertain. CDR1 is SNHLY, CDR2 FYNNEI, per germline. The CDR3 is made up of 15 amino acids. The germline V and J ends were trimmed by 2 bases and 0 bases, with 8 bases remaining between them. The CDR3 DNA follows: TGTGCCAGCAGTGAATTTTCAAATAGCAATCAGCCCCAGCATTTT. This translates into CASSEFSNSNQPQHF.

The CDR3 DNA reads TGTGCCAGCAGTGATTCCCCGGGACTAGCCCTCTACGAGCAGTACGTC. Translation gives CASSDSPGLALYEQYV. V usage is TRBV6-1 and J usage is TRBJ2-7, with TRBD2 identical over 9 bases. CDR3 length: 16 residues. J gave up 3 bases and V 3 bases, and 9 bases lay outside the gene matches. Germline-derived CDR1 and CDR2 are MNHNS and SASEGT.

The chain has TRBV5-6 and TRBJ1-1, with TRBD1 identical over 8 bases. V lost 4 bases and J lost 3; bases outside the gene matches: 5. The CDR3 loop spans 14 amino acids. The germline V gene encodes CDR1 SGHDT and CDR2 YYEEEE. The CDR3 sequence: CASSDSGGYTEAFF. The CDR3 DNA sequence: TGTGCCAGCAGCGATTCAGGGGGCTACACTGAAGCTTTCTTT. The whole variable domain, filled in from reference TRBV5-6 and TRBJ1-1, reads DAGVTQSPTHLIKTRGQQVTLRCSPKSGHDTVSWYQQALGQGPQFIFQYYEEEERQRGNFPDRFSGHQFPNYSSELNVNALLLGDSALYLCASSDSGGYTEAFFGQGTRLTVV.

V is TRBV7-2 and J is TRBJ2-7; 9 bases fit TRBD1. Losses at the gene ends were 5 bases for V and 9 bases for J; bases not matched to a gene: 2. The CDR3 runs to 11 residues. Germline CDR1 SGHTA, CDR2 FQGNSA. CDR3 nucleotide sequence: TGTGCCAGCAGCCCGGACAGGGGGCAGTACTTC. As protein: CASSPDRGQYF.

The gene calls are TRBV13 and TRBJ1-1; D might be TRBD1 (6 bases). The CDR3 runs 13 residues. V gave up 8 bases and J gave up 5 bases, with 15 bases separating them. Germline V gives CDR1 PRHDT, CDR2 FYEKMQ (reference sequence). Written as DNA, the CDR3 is TGTGCCAGCTCGTTGCGCCAGGGGACTGAAGCTTTCTTT. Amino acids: CASSLRQGTEAFF.

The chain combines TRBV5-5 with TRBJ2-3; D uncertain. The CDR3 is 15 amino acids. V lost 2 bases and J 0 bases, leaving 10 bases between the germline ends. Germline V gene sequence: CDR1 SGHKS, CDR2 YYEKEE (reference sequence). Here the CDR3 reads CASSFLDSSTDTQYF. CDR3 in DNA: TGTGCCAGCAGCTTCCTTGACTCGAGCACAGATACGCAGTATTTT.

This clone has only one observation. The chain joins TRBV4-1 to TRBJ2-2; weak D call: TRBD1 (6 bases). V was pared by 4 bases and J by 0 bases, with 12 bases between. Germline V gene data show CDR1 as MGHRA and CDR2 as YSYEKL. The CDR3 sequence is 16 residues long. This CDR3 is CASSPTGKTNTGELFF. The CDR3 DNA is TGCGCCAGCAGCCCGACAGGCAAAACGAACACCGGGGAGCTGTTTTTT.

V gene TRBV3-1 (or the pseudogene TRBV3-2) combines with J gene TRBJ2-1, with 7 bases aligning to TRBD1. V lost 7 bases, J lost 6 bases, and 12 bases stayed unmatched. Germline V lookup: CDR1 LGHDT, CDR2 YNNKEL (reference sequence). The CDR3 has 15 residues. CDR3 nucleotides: TGTGCCAGCACCCTAAGGACAGGTCCGGGCAATGAGCAGTTCTTC. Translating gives CASTLRTGPGNEQFF.

The CDR3 region is CASSQGLAGAEQFF. In DNA form, the CDR3 reads TGTGCCAGCAGCCAGGGACTAGCGGGGGCCGAGCAGTTCTTC. V and J are TRBV7-3 and TRBJ2-1; 14 nucleotides match TRBD2. Germline V CDR1 and CDR2: SGHTA, FQGTGA. This CDR3 contains 14 residues. J lost 10 bases, V lost 5 bases, and 4 bases had no gene match.

The CDR3 region is CASTPPGGSSGNTIYF. The DNA of the CDR3 is TGTGCCAGTACCCCGCCGGGGGGCAGCTCTGGAAACACCATATATTTT. The chain carries TRBV19 and TRBJ1-3; tentatively, D is TRBD1 (6 bases). The CDR3 totals 16 residues. The V end lost 7 bases, the J end lost 0 bases, and 16 bases lay between the germline ends. CDR1 is LNHDA, CDR2 SQIVND, per germline (reference sequence).

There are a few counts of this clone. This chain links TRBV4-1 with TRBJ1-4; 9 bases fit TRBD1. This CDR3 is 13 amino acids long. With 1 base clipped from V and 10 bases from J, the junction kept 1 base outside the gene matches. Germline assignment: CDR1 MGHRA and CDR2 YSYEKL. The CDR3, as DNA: TGCGCCAGCAGCCAAGGACAGGGGGTAAAACTGTTTTTT. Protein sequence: CASSQGQGVKLFF.

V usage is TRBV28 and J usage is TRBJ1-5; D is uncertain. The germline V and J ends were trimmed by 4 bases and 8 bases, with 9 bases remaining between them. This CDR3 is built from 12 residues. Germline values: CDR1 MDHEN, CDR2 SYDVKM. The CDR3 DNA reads TGTGCCAGCAGTTCCCGCGGGGAGCCCCAGCATTTT. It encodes CASSSRGEPQHF. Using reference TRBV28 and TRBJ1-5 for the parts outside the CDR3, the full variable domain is DVKVTQSSRYLVKRTGEKVFLECVQDMDHENMFWYRQDPGLGLRLIYFSYDVKMKEKGDIPEGYSVSREKKERFSLILESASTNQTSMYLCASSSRGEPQHFGDGTRLSIL.

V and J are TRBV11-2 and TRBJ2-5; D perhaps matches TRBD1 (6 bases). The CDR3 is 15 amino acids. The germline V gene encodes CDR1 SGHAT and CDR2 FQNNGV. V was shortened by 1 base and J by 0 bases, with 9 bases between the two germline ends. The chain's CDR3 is CASSLGDMNQETQYF. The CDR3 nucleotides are TGTGCCAGCAGCTTAGGGGACATGAACCAAGAGACCCAGTACTTC.

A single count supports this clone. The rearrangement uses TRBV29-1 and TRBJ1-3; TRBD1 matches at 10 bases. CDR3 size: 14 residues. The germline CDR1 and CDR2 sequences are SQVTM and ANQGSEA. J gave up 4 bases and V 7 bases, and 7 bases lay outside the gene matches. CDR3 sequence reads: CSGRQGATGNTIYF. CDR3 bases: TGCAGCGGAAGACAGGGGGCAACCGGAAACACCATATATTTT.

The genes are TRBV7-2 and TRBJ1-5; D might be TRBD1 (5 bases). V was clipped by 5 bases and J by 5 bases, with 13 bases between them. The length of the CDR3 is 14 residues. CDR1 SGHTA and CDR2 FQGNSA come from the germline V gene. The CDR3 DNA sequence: TGTGCCAGCAGCGTAACAGGCTTGCATCAGCCCCAGCATTTT. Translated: CASSVTGLHQPQHF.

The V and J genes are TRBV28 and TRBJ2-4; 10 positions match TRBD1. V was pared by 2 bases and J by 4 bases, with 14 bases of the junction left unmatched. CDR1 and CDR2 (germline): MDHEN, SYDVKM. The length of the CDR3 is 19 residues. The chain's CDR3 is CASSLRSWIRTGGKNIQYF. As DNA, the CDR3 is TGTGCCAGCAGTTTAAGGAGCTGGATCAGGACAGGGGGAAAAAACATTCAGTACTTC.

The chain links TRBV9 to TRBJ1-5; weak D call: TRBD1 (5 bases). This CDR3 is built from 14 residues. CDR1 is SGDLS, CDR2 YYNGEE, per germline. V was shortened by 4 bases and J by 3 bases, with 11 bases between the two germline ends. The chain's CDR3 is CASSFGHLNQPQHF. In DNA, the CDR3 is TGTGCCAGCAGCTTTGGACACCTCAATCAGCCCCAGCATTTT.

CDR3 nucleotides: TGTGCCACCAGAAAACAGGGGGTATCGGAGACCCAGTACTTC. Its protein product is CATRKQGVSETQYF. V is TRBV15 and J is TRBJ2-5; 8 positions agree with TRBD1. The CDR3 spans 14 residues. V shed 6 bases and J 5 bases; nucleotides not matched to a gene: 8. CDR1 and CDR2 (germline): LNHNV, YYDKDF (reference sequence). The whole variable domain, filled in from reference TRBV15 and TRBJ2-5, reads DAMVIQNPRYQVTQFGKPVTLSCSQTLNHNVMYWYQQKSSQAPKLLFHYYDKDFNNEADTPDNFQSRRPNTSFCFLDIRSPGLGDTAMYLCATRKQGVSETQYFGPGTRLLVL.

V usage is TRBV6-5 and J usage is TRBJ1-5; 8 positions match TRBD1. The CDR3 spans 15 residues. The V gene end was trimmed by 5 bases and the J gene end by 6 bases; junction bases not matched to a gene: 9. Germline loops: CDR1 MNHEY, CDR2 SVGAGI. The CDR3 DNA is TGTGCCAGCAGTCAGAAAGCAGGGGGCGGTCAGCCCCAGCATTTT. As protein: CASSQKAGGGQPQHF.

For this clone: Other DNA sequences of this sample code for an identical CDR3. The chain's CDR3 is CASSLTSGGRETQYF. The CDR3 DNA follows: TGTGCCAGCAGTTTGACTAGCGGGGGGAGGGAGACCCAGTACTTC. The chain joins TRBV28 to TRBJ2-5, with 13 bases that match TRBD2. This CDR3 region has 15 residues. V lost 3 bases to trimming and J lost 5 bases; unmatched junction nucleotides: 3. Germline V gene lookup returns CDR1 MDHEN and CDR2 SYDVKM.

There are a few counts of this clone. CDR3 DNA: TGTGCCAGCTCACGATCGCAGGCCCCACAGGACTATGGCTACACCTTC. Its translation: CASSRSQAPQDYGYTF. J is TRBJ1-2 and V is TRBV18; a weak D match, TRBD1 (5 bases). The CDR3 runs 16 residues. Trimming pared 4 bases from V and 3 bases from J, leaving 18 bases between. Germline V CDR1 and CDR2: KGHSH, LQKENI.